The sequence of this TCR beta chain was determined in a study of T cells after posttransplantation cyclophosphamide. Study-wide results and caveats: Donor-recipient repertoire similarity was low at 1-2 months, rising over year one. After PTCy, TRB diversity resembled that of CNI/methotrexate controls. Skin or GI-infiltrating T cells shared few TRB sequences with blood.

Clones were read by immunoSEQ multiplex PCR, and TCRdb kept only the in-frame ones, dropping some. The table shows 51,000 or so clones, with 94% occurring only once. Regarding this clone: No antigen is known for it.

Germline CDR1 reads LNHDA; CDR2 reads SQIVND (reference sequence). The CDR3 runs 16 residues. Losses at the gene ends were 5 bases for V and 4 bases for J; bases not matched to a gene: 11. Peripheral blood was collected from the related graft donor on the marrow donation day. The chain carries TRBV19 and TRBJ1-1; 9 bases are shared with TRBD1. The source is a woman aged 25 to 39 in good health and a related stem cell transplant donor. The material sequenced was PBMCs. CDR3 DNA: TGTGCCAGTAGTCTCACTTGGGGGACAGGGACCACTGAAGCTTTCTTT. Encoded protein: CASSLTWGTGTTEAFF.